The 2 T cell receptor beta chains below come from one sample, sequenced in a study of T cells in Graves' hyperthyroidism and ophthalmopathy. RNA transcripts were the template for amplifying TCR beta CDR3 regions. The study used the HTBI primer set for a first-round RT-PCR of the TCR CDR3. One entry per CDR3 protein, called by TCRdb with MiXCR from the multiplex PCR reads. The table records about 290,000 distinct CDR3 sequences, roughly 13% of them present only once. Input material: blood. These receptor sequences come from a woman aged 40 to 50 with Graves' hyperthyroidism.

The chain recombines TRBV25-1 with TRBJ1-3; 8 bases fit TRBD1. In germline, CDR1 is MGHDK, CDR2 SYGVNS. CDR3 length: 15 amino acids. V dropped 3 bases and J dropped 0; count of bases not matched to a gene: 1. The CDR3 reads CASSEGTGSGNTIYF. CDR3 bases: TGTGCCAGCAGTGAGGGGACAGGCTCTGGAAACACCATATATTTT.

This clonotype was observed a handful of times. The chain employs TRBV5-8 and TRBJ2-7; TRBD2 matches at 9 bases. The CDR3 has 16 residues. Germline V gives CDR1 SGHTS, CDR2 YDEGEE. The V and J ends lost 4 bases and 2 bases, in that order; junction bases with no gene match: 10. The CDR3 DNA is TGTGCCAGCAGCCCTGGAGCTAGCGGGATGCCCTACGAGCAGTACTTC. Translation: CASSPGASGMPYEQYF.